This T cell receptor (beta chain) stems from a study of T cells of healthy individuals. Only a few counts were recorded for this clonotype. Trimming removed 5 bases from V and 5 bases from J, with 16 bases in between. The CDR3 contains 14 residues. TCRdb called the 5' RACE reads again in MiXCR, with one record for every CDR3 protein. Of over 95,000 distinct CDR3 sequences listed, 17% are singletons. The sequence was collected from a human donor in good health. V is TRBV12-3 or TRBV12-4 and J is TRBJ2-7; maybe TRBD2 (6 bases). This CDR3 is CASSPAGPLNEQYF. For the CDR3, the DNA is TGTGCCAGCAGTCCTGCGGGACCCCTAAACGAGCAGTACTTC.